Shown below are 24 T cell receptor beta chains from a single sample sequenced in a study of untreated major depressive disorder. The assay was immunoSEQ multiplex PCR, and TCRdb's table has in-frame clones only and misses some. Of 20,000 to 25,000 clones listed, 90% to 95% are singletons. The sequenced sample consisted of CD4+ T cells from PBMCs. The receptor set was obtained from a man aged 30-40 years in good health.

The V call is TRBV5-6, the J call TRBJ2-5; 7 bases map to TRBD2. CDR1 is SGHDT, CDR2 YYEEEE, per germline. After removal of 1 base from V and 5 bases from J, the junction contained 5 bases not matched to a gene. The CDR3 has 14 residues. In DNA form, the CDR3 reads TGTGCCAGCAGCTTGAGGGCGGGGGAGGAGACCCAGTACTTC. This gives the protein CASSLRAGEETQYF.

The chain joins TRBV5-1 to TRBJ1-1, with D uncertain. The germline V gene encodes CDR1 SGHRS and CDR2 YFSETQ. This CDR3 has 13 amino acids. V lost 1 base and J lost 2, with 6 bases in between. DNA of the CDR3: TGCGCCAGCAGCTTGACCGGCAACACTGAAGCTTTCTTT. Its protein is CASSLTGNTEAFF.

The chain recombines TRBV5-1 with TRBJ2-5; tentative D call: TRBD2 (6 bases). The germline V and J ends were trimmed by 0 bases and 5 bases, with 14 bases remaining between them. Germline values: CDR1 SGHRS, CDR2 YFSETQ. This CDR3 region has 15 residues. CDR3: CASSLDAGPVETQYF. The CDR3 bases are TGCGCCAGCAGCTTGGATGCGGGACCGGTGGAGACCCAGTACTTC. Full variable domain (rest looked up from reference TRBV5-1 and TRBJ2-5): KAGVTQTPRYLIKTRGQQVTLSCSPISGHRSVSWYQQTPGQGLQFLFEYFSETQRNKGNFPGRFSGRQFSNSRSEMNVSTLELGDSALYLCASSLDAGPVETQYFGPGTRLLVL.

This clone showed up just once. The rearrangement joins TRBV28 to TRBJ2-3, with D unclear. Trimming stripped 1 base from V and 4 bases from J, with 3 bases between. Germline CDR1 reads MDHEN; CDR2 reads SYDVKM. CDR3 size: 12 residues. In nucleotides, the CDR3 is TGTGCCAGCAGTTTATTAGCAGATACGCAGTATTTT. Its protein product is CASSLLADTQYF.

The chain recombines TRBV5-4 with TRBJ1-2; no clear D. Germline V gives CDR1 SGHNT, CDR2 YYREEE (reference sequence). V gave up 0 bases and J gave up 1 base, with 7 bases separating them. The CDR3 is made up of 14 amino acids. CDR3 sequence reads: CASSLVSVNYGYTF. CDR3 nucleotide sequence: TGTGCCAGCAGCTTGGTGTCAGTTAACTATGGCTACACCTTC.

This chain joins TRBV11-2 and TRBJ2-7; perhaps TRBD2 as D (6 bases). The CDR3 consists of 15 residues. Looked up from germline, CDR1 is SGHAT and CDR2 is FQNNGV. Trimming cost V 2 bases and J 0 bases, with 11 bases left between them. CDR3: CASSLRAGSSYEQYF. The CDR3 nucleotides are TGTGCCAGCAGCTTAAGGGCGGGGAGCTCCTACGAGCAGTACTTC.

This chain links TRBV11-3 with TRBJ2-3; no reliable D call. The CDR3 spans 13 residues. From germline, CDR1 is SGHNT and CDR2 YENEEA. Trimming removed 6 bases from V and 4 bases from J, with 11 bases in between. Written as DNA, the CDR3 is TGTGCCAGCAGTTCACAGTCTTCAGATACGCAGTATTTT. Protein sequence: CASSSQSSDTQYF.

This chain uses TRBV29-1 with TRBJ2-4, with 10 positions matching TRBD1. This CDR3 has 14 amino acids. Trimming took 6 bases from V and 10 from J; bases not matched to a gene: 12. Per the germline V gene, CDR1 is SQVTM and CDR2 is ANQGSEA. CDR3 loop: CSVGRGTGDFIQYF. The CDR3 coding sequence is TGCAGCGTCGGAAGGGGGACAGGGGATTTTATTCAGTACTTC.

The rearrangement joins TRBV7-3 to TRBJ2-3, with unresolved D. Germline V gene data show CDR1 as SGHTA and CDR2 as FQGTGA. The CDR3 length is 13 residues. The V and J ends lost 5 bases and 6 bases respectively, with 12 bases between them. The CDR3 sequence is CASSPPVHDTQYF. The CDR3 coding sequence is TGTGCCAGCAGCCCCCCGGTGCACGATACGCAGTATTTT.

The CDR3 reads CASTTFNNEQFF. The CDR3 nucleotides are TGTGCCAGCACGACGTTCAACAATGAGCAGTTCTTC. The rearrangement links TRBV2 to TRBJ2-1; D not certain. Trimming cost V 7 bases and J 5 bases, with 9 bases left between them. The germline V gene encodes CDR1 SNHLY and CDR2 FYNNEI. The CDR3 is made up of 12 amino acids.

The rearrangement joins TRBV2 to TRBJ2-1; D is unresolved. Germline V gene data show CDR1 as SNHLY and CDR2 as FYNNEI. This CDR3 has 13 residues. Trimming stripped 4 bases from V and 4 bases from J, with 8 bases between. CDR3 sequence (DNA): TGTGCCAGCAGTGTGGCCCTTTACAATGAGCAGTTCTTC. Translated, it gives CASSVALYNEQFF.

The chain couples TRBV12-5 to TRBJ1-2; TRBD1 agrees at 7 bases. The CDR3 runs to 17 residues. Per the germline V gene, CDR1 is LGHNT and CDR2 is FRNRAP. The ends lost 4 bases at V and 5 bases at J; junction bases unmatched: 16. CDR3 sequence: CASGSDADRAMNYGYTF. The CDR3 nucleotides are TGTGCTAGTGGTTCAGACGCCGACAGGGCAATGAATTATGGCTACACCTTC.

V gene TRBV7-3 combines with J gene TRBJ2-1; D is ambiguous. CDR1 and CDR2 from the germline V gene are SGHTA and FQGTGA. The CDR3 extends over 15 amino acids. V lost 5 bases, J lost 0 bases, and 11 bases lay in between. The CDR3 nucleotides read TGTGCCAGCAGCCCCCGCAGAAGCTCCTACAATGAGCAGTTCTTC. Translation gives CASSPRRSSYNEQFF. Drawing the rest from reference TRBV7-3 and TRBJ2-1, the complete variable domain is GAGVSQTPSNKVTEKGKYVELRCDPISGHTALYWYRQSLGQGPEFLIYFQGTGAADDSGLPNDRFFAVRPEGSVSTLKIQRTERGDSAVYLCASSPRRSSYNEQFFGPGTRLTVL.

V is TRBV29-1 and J is TRBJ2-2; either TRBD1 or TRBD2 may fit D (6 bases each). Trimming shortened V by 3 bases and J by 4 bases, and 15 bases separated the two germline ends. The CDR3 is 15 amino acids. Germline lookup yields CDR1 SQVTM and CDR2 ANQGSEA. CDR3 DNA: TGCAGCGTTGATTGGTCCGGGGGCCGCACCGGGGAGCTGTTTTTT. It codes for CSVDWSGGRTGELFF.

The chain employs TRBV7-9 and TRBJ2-5; D ambiguous. Trimming stripped 4 bases from V and 6 bases from J, with 15 bases between. This CDR3 region has 14 residues. The V gene's germline CDR1 is SEHNR and CDR2 FQNEAQ (reference sequence). CDR3 DNA: TGTGCCAGCAGCTCCCCGGACCTAGAGAAGACCCAGTACTTC. It encodes CASSSPDLEKTQYF.

The chain is built from TRBV9 and TRBJ2-1; 9 bases are shared with TRBD2. CDR3 length equals 16 residues. The V gene's germline CDR1 is SGDLS and CDR2 YYNGEE. Losses at the gene ends were 3 bases for V and 2 bases for J; bases not matched to a gene: 6. CDR3 nucleotide sequence: TGTGCCAGCAGCGCAACTAGCGGGCAAACCTACAATGAGCAGTTCTTC. Translated: CASSATSGQTYNEQFF.

The CDR3 protein is CASSLRGPQYF. The CDR3 DNA follows: TGCGCCAGCAGCTTGCGGGGACCCCAGTACTTC. The chain has TRBV5-1 and TRBJ2-5; tentatively, D is TRBD1 or TRBD2 (5 bases each). The ends were cut back, 1 base at V and 9 bases at J, with 7 bases in the middle. This CDR3 has 11 residues. The germline gives CDR1 SGHRS, CDR2 YFSETQ.

V and J are TRBV7-6 and TRBJ2-5, with D unclear. The germline gives CDR1 SGHVS, CDR2 FNYEAQ. The CDR3 sequence is 11 residues long. The germline V and J ends were trimmed by 7 bases and 7 bases, with 10 bases remaining between them. The CDR3 region is CASTPKVTQYF. CDR3 nucleotide sequence: TGTGCCAGCACCCCCAAAGTGACCCAGTACTTC.

The CDR3 is CASSEEGAIPTEQYF. The CDR3 coding sequence is TGTGCCAGCAGTGAAGAGGGGGCCATCCCAACTGAGCAGTACTTC. The chain links TRBV6-1 to TRBJ2-7; 7 nucleotides agree with TRBD1. V trimming: 1 base; J trimming: 7 bases; junction bases outside the gene matches: 10. The length of the CDR3 is 15 residues. Germline CDR1 MNHNS, CDR2 SASEGT.

This clone was observed once. The J gene is TRBJ2-3, the V gene TRBV29-1; TRBD2 agrees at 9 bases. There are 14 residues in the CDR3. The germline V gene has CDR1 SQVTM and CDR2 ANQGSEA. V trimming: 3 bases; J trimming: 6 bases; junction bases outside the gene matches: 7. CDR3 DNA: TGCAGCGTTGATTCGGCGGGAGGGTCGGATACGCAGTATTTT. This encodes CSVDSAGGSDTQYF.

This sequence joins TRBV7-3 and TRBJ1-3, with a weak D call TRBD1 (5 bases). This CDR3 region has 16 residues. Deletions cut 2 bases from V and 1 base from J, with 12 bases between. The germline V gene has CDR1 SGHTA and CDR2 FQGTGA. CDR3 residues: CASSLDGTLSGNTIYF. The CDR3 coding sequence is TGTGCCAGCAGCTTAGACGGGACGCTATCTGGAAACACCATATATTTT.

The V gene is TRBV18, the J gene TRBJ1-1; D is undetermined. The CDR3 length is 13 residues. Germline assignment: CDR1 KGHSH and CDR2 LQKENI. V lost 3 bases to trimming and J lost 0 bases, with 5 bases between them. The CDR3 is CASSPLVNTEAFF. The CDR3 DNA reads as TGTGCCAGCTCACCGTTGGTGAACACTGAAGCTTTCTTT.

V is TRBV2 and J is TRBJ1-3, with D possibly TRBD1 on 6 matching bases. Germline V gene lookup returns CDR1 SNHLY and CDR2 FYNNEI. The CDR3 extends over 15 amino acids. V was pared by 7 bases and J by 0 bases, with 13 bases between. The CDR3 spells CASINQGGSGNTIYF. CDR3 sequence (DNA): TGTGCCAGCATTAACCAAGGGGGCTCTGGAAACACCATATATTTT.

The chain uses TRBV7-7 and TRBJ2-5; D unresolved. The CDR3 runs to 13 residues. Germline values: CDR1 SSHAT, CDR2 FNYEAQ (reference sequence). The ends were cut back, 7 bases at V and 5 bases at J, with 14 bases in the middle. The CDR3 DNA is TGTGCCAGCAAAGGGCTTTTTCGGGAGACCCAGTACTTC. This codes for CASKGLFRETQYF. The whole variable domain, filled in from reference TRBV7-7 and TRBJ2-5, reads GAGVSQSPRYKVTKRGQDVTLRCDPISSHATLYWYQQALGQGPEFLTYFNYEAQPDKSGLPSDRFSAERPEGSISTLTIQRTEQRDSAMYRCASKGLFRETQYFGPGTRLLVL.